The 25 T cell receptor beta chains below all came from one sample that was sequenced in a study of metastatic and nonmetastatic thyroid tumors. Treatment of any kind had been given to no patient before thyroid surgery. Using MiXCR, TCRdb reanalyzed the PCR reads. This sample has fewer than 8,000 clones; about a fifth occur once, and the top ten carry more than 9%. The specimen was adjacent normal tissue. The receptors were gathered from a female donor with papillary thyroid cancer or a benign thyroid nodule (not recorded which). Some clones in this sample may be carry-over from other donors' samples.

CDR3 amino acids: CSARDYPLRAGGDEQFF. The CDR3 nucleotides are TGCAGTGCTAGAGATTACCCCCTGCGTGCGGGAGGTGATGAGCAGTTCTTC. The gene calls are TRBV20-1 and TRBJ2-1, with 8 bases fitting TRBD2. The CDR3 extends over 17 amino acids. Trimming cost V 0 bases and J 8 bases; bases outside gene matches: 15. In germline, CDR1 is DFQATT, CDR2 SNEGSKA (reference sequence).

The V and J genes are TRBV7-3 and TRBJ2-1, with 10 bases fitting TRBD1. After removal of 0 bases from V and 15 bases from J, the junction contained 5 bases not matched to a gene. The germline V gene has CDR1 SGHTA and CDR2 FQGTGA. The CDR3 consists of 13 residues. CDR3 amino acids: CASSLTPGTGVFF. Here the CDR3 DNA reads TGTGCCAGCAGCTTAACTCCCGGGACAGGGGTGTTCTTC.

This clone is categorized as medium-sized. This rearrangement joins TRBV10-1 to TRBJ2-1, with D hard to call. Trimming removed 0 bases at V and 9 bases at J, with 9 bases between. Germline V CDR1 and CDR2: WNHNN, SYGVQD (reference sequence). This CDR3 is 13 amino acids long. This CDR3 reads CASSESQRAEQFF. The CDR3 bases are TGCGCCAGCAGTGAGTCGCAGAGAGCTGAGCAGTTCTTC.

Judged by abundance, this clone is medium-sized. This chain joins TRBV9 and TRBJ1-1; D remains unclear. The V end lost 7 bases, the J end lost 1 base, and 5 bases lay between the germline ends. Germline V lookup: CDR1 SGDLS, CDR2 YYNGEE. The CDR3 loop spans 11 amino acids. As DNA, the CDR3 is TGTGCCAGCGGGGAGAACACTGAAGCTTTCTTT. Encoded protein: CASGENTEAFF.

To note about this clone: One end of the junction does not line up with germline, which may come from a read error. The chain couples TRBV7-8 to TRBJ2-1; either TRBD1 or TRBD2 may supply D (6 bases each). The length of the CDR3 is 12 residues. The germline V gene encodes CDR1 SGHVS and CDR2 FQNEAQ. The CDR3: CASSPRVGRGVF. The DNA for the CDR3 is TGTGCCAGCAGCCCCCGCGTCGGTAGGGGGGTCTTC.

By sample share, this clone is medium-sized. This chain uses TRBV4-1 with TRBJ2-3; D is unresolved. This CDR3 region has 12 residues. The ends were cut back, 2 bases at V and 6 bases at J, with 6 bases in the middle. Germline values: CDR1 MGHRA, CDR2 YSYEKL. The CDR3 nucleotides are TGCGCCAGCAGCCAAAGTTGGGATACGCAGTATTTT. Translation gives CASSQSWDTQYF.

This clone is classed as medium-sized. This chain joins TRBV28 and TRBJ2-1; 8 bases match TRBD1. Germline V CDR1 and CDR2: MDHEN, SYDVKM. The CDR3 totals 13 residues. V lost 9 bases, J lost 6 bases, and 7 bases stayed unmatched. In DNA, the CDR3 is TGTGCCAGTGGGACAGGTTCTTTCAATGAGCAGTTCTTC. It yields the protein CASGTGSFNEQFF.

This clone was picked up many times. The genes are TRBV29-1 and TRBJ1-3; 9 bases match TRBD1. V dropped 6 bases and J dropped 6; count of bases not matched to a gene: 12. The CDR3 is 15 residues long. Germline lookup yields CDR1 SQVTM and CDR2 ANQGSEA. CDR3 nucleotides: TGCAGCGTCCAACCCGAGGGGACAGGGATAAACACCATATATTTT. It encodes CSVQPEGTGINTIYF.

This clone was counted at least ten times. The chain has TRBV25-1 and TRBJ2-7, with 11 bases lining up with TRBD1. The trim removed 6 bases at V and 2 bases at J, leaving 3 bases unmatched. Germline values: CDR1 MGHDK, CDR2 SYGVNS. The length of the CDR3 is 14 residues. CDR3 in amino acids: CASRQDRGPYEQYF. The CDR3 nucleotides are TGTGCCAGCAGGCAGGACAGGGGGCCCTACGAGCAGTACTTC.

This clone was detected ten times or more. The chain carries TRBV20-1 and TRBJ1-4; D is unclear. Germline assignment: CDR1 DFQATT and CDR2 SNEGSKA (reference sequence). The CDR3 loop spans 15 amino acids. Between the trimmed V and J ends, which lost 1 base and 2 bases, there was a span of 11 bases. The CDR3 reads CSARGLPDTNEKLFF. As DNA, the CDR3 is TGCAGTGCTAGAGGCCTTCCAGACACTAATGAAAAACTGTTTTTT.

In its sample, this clone was seen many times. The V call is TRBV13, the J call TRBJ2-1; 12 bases are shared with TRBD2. Losses at the gene ends were 5 bases for V and 0 bases for J; bases not matched to a gene: 11. CDR3 size: 19 residues. Germline-derived CDR1 and CDR2 are PRHDT and FYEKMQ (reference sequence). The CDR3 region has the DNA TGTGCCAGCAGCCCAGTACTAGCGGGAGGTTTTAGCTCCTACAATGAGCAGTTCTTC. Translation: CASSPVLAGGFSSYNEQFF.

This chain links TRBV20-1 with TRBJ1-4; D may be TRBD1 (5 bases). The length of the CDR3 is 14 residues. V was trimmed by 7 bases and J by 8 bases, leaving 20 bases between them. Germline assignment: CDR1 DFQATT and CDR2 SNEGSKA (reference sequence). The CDR3 loop is CSVTPGAPGEKLFF. As DNA, the CDR3 is TGCAGTGTCACCCCCGGGGCCCCGGGGGAAAAACTGTTTTTT.

This clone has a handful of counts. The chain recombines TRBV6-1 with TRBJ1-5, with 7 bases fitting TRBD1. The length of the CDR3 is 13 residues. Germline V CDR1 and CDR2: MNHNS, SASEGT. V gave up 4 bases and J gave up 5 bases; unmatched junction bases: 2. The CDR3, as DNA: TGTGCCAGCAGTGCGCAGGGGGATCAGCCCCAGCATTTT. This encodes CASSAQGDQPQHF.

This clone ranks as medium-sized. The chain joins TRBV11-2 to TRBJ1-4; 8 positions agree with TRBD1. V shed 7 bases and J 8 bases; nucleotides not matched to a gene: 9. Germline V gene data show CDR1 as SGHAT and CDR2 as FQNNGV. CDR3 length equals 14 residues. The chain's CDR3 is CASTSVTGVEKLFF. The CDR3 region has the DNA TGTGCCAGCACCTCTGTGACAGGGGTGGAAAAACTGTTTTTT. The full variable domain, with the rest looked up from reference TRBV11-2 and TRBJ1-4, is EAGVAQSPRYKIIEKRQSVAFWCNPISGHATLYWYQQILGQGPKLLIQFQNNGVVDDSQLPKDRFSAERLKGVDSTLKIQPAKLEDSAVYLCASTSVTGVEKLFFGSGTQLSVL.

This clone was recorded at least ten times. This chain connects TRBV29-1 to TRBJ1-3; maybe TRBD1 (5 bases). The CDR3 totals 12 residues. Looked up from germline, CDR1 is SQVTM and CDR2 is ANQGSEA. V gave up 3 bases and J gave up 4 bases, with 7 bases separating them. The CDR3 DNA sequence: TGCAGCGTTGAGGAGGGGGGAAACACCATATATTTT. Its translation is CSVEEGGNTIYF.

Notes on this clone: At one boundary the junction diverges from the germline segment, which might be a read error. The chain employs TRBV6-1 and TRBJ1-5, with D possibly TRBD1 on 6 matching bases. From germline, CDR1 is MNHNS and CDR2 SASEGT. The CDR3 extends over 17 amino acids. CDR3 in DNA: TGTGCCAGCAGTGAAGCGGCGGGGGGGCCGGGCAATCAGCCCCAGAACTTT. It codes for CASSEAAGGPGNQPQNF.

The chain employs TRBV6-5 and TRBJ2-6; TRBD2 is a possible D gene (5 bases). CDR3 size: 16 residues. V was shortened by 0 bases and J by 12 bases, with 18 bases between the two germline ends. From germline, CDR1 is MNHEY and CDR2 SVGAGI. The CDR3 DNA sequence: TGTGCCAGCAGTTACTCCAGGTGGACTGGGCCCACCGTCCTGACTTTC. Amino acid sequence: CASSYSRWTGPTVLTF.

This clone was found a few times. The genes are TRBV2 and TRBJ2-5, with D perhaps matching TRBD2 (5 bases). Germline V gene lookup returns CDR1 SNHLY and CDR2 FYNNEI. The CDR3 covers 14 residues. Trimming stripped 8 bases from V and 5 bases from J, with 18 bases between. The CDR3 nucleotides are TGTGCCAGCTCTGGAGGACTCTCGCAGGAGACCCAGTACTTC. Encoded protein: CASSGGLSQETQYF.

This clone showed up just a few times. V and J are TRBV28 and TRBJ1-2, with 11 bases identical to TRBD1. This CDR3 is built from 18 residues. J was trimmed by 1 base and V by 3 bases; bases with no gene match: 10. Looked up from germline, CDR1 is MDHEN and CDR2 is SYDVKM. The CDR3 DNA reads TGTGCCAGCAGTTTTGGAGGGACAGGGGGGAGTCTTAACTATGGCTACACCTTC. It yields the protein CASSFGGTGGSLNYGYTF.

This clone was seen more than once but under ten times. The CDR3 nucleotides read TGCAGTGCTATTTGGGACGTCTGGCACAATGAGCAGTTCTTC. Its translation is CSAIWDVWHNEQFF. The V call is TRBV20-1, the J call TRBJ2-1; D is perhaps TRBD1 or TRBD2 (5 bases each). This CDR3 spans 14 amino acids. Trimming removed 4 bases from V and 5 bases from J, with 15 bases in between. Germline-derived CDR1 and CDR2 are DFQATT and SNEGSKA (reference sequence).

This clone occurred many times. Relative to the germline gene, one junction end is altered; a read error may explain this. Other nucleotide sequences in the sample specify the same CDR3. The chain couples TRBV3-1 to TRBJ2-5; D is perhaps TRBD1 or TRBD2 (5 bases each). Germline assignment: CDR1 LGHDT and CDR2 YNNKEL (reference sequence). The CDR3 is 14 amino acids. The CDR3: CASSPAGPGETQYF. The CDR3 region has the DNA TGCGCCAGCAGCCCGGCGGGCCCAGGGGAGACCCAGTACTTC.

This clone was detected ten times or more. This rearrangement joins TRBV19 to TRBJ1-4, with D unresolved. Trimming left V 3 bases short and J 8 bases short, with 22 bases between. The germline gives CDR1 LNHDA, CDR2 SQIVND (reference sequence). This CDR3 region has 17 residues. CDR3 nucleotides: TGTGCCAGTAGTATGGGGAGGGCGACCGTTTTTGGCGAAAAACTGTTTTTT. Its protein is CASSMGRATVFGEKLFF.

Judged by abundance, this clone is medium-sized (0.01 to 0.1%). The chain recombines TRBV3-1 with TRBJ1-4; maybe TRBD1 (6 bases). V lost 4 bases and J lost 8, with 14 bases in between. CDR3 length: 14 residues. Per germline, CDR1 LGHDT and CDR2 YNNKEL (reference sequence). CDR3 sequence reads: CASSREQGREKLFF. CDR3 DNA: TGTGCCAGCAGCCGTGAACAGGGACGGGAAAAACTGTTTTTT. Complete variable domain (other parts from reference TRBV3-1 and TRBJ1-4): DTAVSQTPKYLVTQMGNDKSIKCEQNLGHDTMYWYKQDSKKFLKIMFSYNNKELIINETVPNRFSPKSPDKAHLNLHINSLELGDSAVYFCASSREQGREKLFFGSGTQLSVL.

This clone was recorded at least ten times. The V gene is TRBV7-2, the J gene TRBJ1-1; 8 nucleotides align to TRBD1. Germline V gene lookup returns CDR1 SGHTA and CDR2 FQGNSA. The CDR3 loop spans 13 amino acids. The J segment lost 6 bases and the V segment lost 5 bases, leaving 5 bases of the junction unmatched. In nucleotides, the CDR3 is TGTGCCAGCAGCCCCGACAGGGGATCTGAAGCTTTCTTT. Encoded protein: CASSPDRGSEAFF.

V and J are TRBV6-1 and TRBJ1-1, with D perhaps TRBD1 (6 bases). Germline V gene data show CDR1 as MNHNS and CDR2 as SASEGT. V was shortened by 6 bases and J by 1 base, with 18 bases between the two germline ends. The CDR3 runs 16 residues. The CDR3 nucleotides are TGTGCCAGCAGCTTTCGGGGGCGGGGAAGGAACACTGAAGCTTTCTTT. It codes for CASSFRGRGRNTEAFF.